Each of the 14 T cell receptor beta chains below was sequenced from the same sample in a study of CD8 T cells in Susac syndrome. RNA, at roughly 0.45 to 1 ug, was reverse transcribed with random hexamers. TCRdb reanalysed the immunoSEQ multiplex PCR reads using MiXCR and keeps one entry per CDR3 protein. The top ten hold about 0.063% of the sample, which has around 280,000 distinct CDR3 sequences, about 91% seen once. The sequenced material came from CD4+ T cells from PBMCs. The receptors originated from a human donor with multiple sclerosis.

The genes are TRBV24-1 and TRBJ2-6; 7 bases are a match to TRBD2. The CDR3 loop spans 17 amino acids. The germline V gene encodes CDR1 KGHDR and CDR2 SFDVKD. V lost 5 bases, J lost 0 bases, and 6 bases stayed unmatched. DNA of the CDR3: TGTGCCACCAGTGGTAGCGGGTCCTACTCTGGGGCCAACGTCCTGACTTTC. Translated: CATSGSGSYSGANVLTF.

The gene calls are TRBV5-6 and TRBJ2-5; D is tentatively TRBD1 or TRBD2 (5 bases each). Trimming shortened V by 0 bases and J by 5 bases, and 11 bases separated the two germline ends. The CDR3 is 14 residues long. Germline V gives CDR1 SGHDT, CDR2 YYEEEE. The CDR3 spells CASSLGDVIETQYF. CDR3 DNA: TGTGCCAGCAGCTTGGGGGACGTTATCGAGACCCAGTACTTC.

The chain carries TRBV18 and TRBJ1-3; D possibly corresponds to TRBD1 (5 bases). Germline CDR1 reads KGHSH; CDR2 reads LQKENI. The CDR3 contains 14 residues. Between the trimmed V and J ends, which lost 8 bases and 4 bases, there was a span of 15 bases. The DNA for the CDR3 is TGTGCCAGCGCCTTGGCAGGGAACGGAAACACCATATATTTT. Translated, it gives CASALAGNGNTIYF.

The chain combines TRBV19 with TRBJ2-4; 9 nucleotides align to TRBD1. Germline V gene data show CDR1 as LNHDA and CDR2 as SQIVND (reference sequence). The CDR3 runs to 20 residues. The junction had 17 bases not matched to a gene; V was cut back by 5 bases and J by 0 bases. The CDR3 loop reads CASSPTGTGIPHVAKNIQYF. Here the CDR3 DNA reads TGTGCCAGTAGTCCAACCGGGACAGGGATTCCCCACGTAGCCAAAAACATTCAGTACTTC. Drawing the rest from reference TRBV19 and TRBJ2-4, the complete variable domain is DGGITQSPKYLFRKEGQNVTLSCEQNLNHDAMYWYRQDPGQGLRLIYYSQIVNDFQKGDIAEGYSVSREKKESFPLTVTSAQKNPTAFYLCASSPTGTGIPHVAKNIQYFGAGTRLSVL.

This clonotype was picked up one time. This chain uses TRBV20-1 with TRBJ2-2, with TRBD2 matching over 8 bases. The CDR3 length is 15 residues. The trim removed 2 bases at V and 2 bases at J, leaving 4 bases unmatched. Looked up from germline, CDR1 is DFQATT and CDR2 is SNEGSKA (reference sequence). The CDR3 loop is CSARLSGANTGELFF. CDR3 nucleotides: TGCAGTGCTAGACTTAGCGGGGCCAACACCGGGGAGCTGTTTTTT.

Worth noting for this clonotype: A junction boundary mismatches the germline segment, possibly from a read error. The CDR3: CASSFRDRGGQLRVF. The CDR3 bases are TGTGCCAGCAGTTTCCGGGACAGAGGAGGACAGCTGAGGGTTTTT. The V and J genes are TRBV6-2 or TRBV6-3 and TRBJ1-4; 7 nucleotides agree with TRBD1. In germline, CDR1 is MNHEY, CDR2 SVGEGT. This CDR3 contains 15 residues.

This chain joins TRBV12-3 or TRBV12-4 and TRBJ2-6; D not resolved. This CDR3 has 18 amino acids. Trimming removed 6 bases at V and 0 bases at J, with 18 bases between. Here the CDR3 reads CASSLSTASPSGANVLTF. The CDR3 bases are TGTGCCAGCAGCCTTTCGACCGCATCCCCCTCTGGGGCCAACGTCCTGACTTTC.

V and J are TRBV7-2 and TRBJ1-1; 10 positions match TRBD1. Germline CDR1 SGHTA, CDR2 FQGNSA. Trimming removed 5 bases from V and 6 bases from J; junction bases left unmatched: 9. This CDR3 spans 15 amino acids. The CDR3 bases are TGTGCCAGCAGCCCCCGGGACAGGGGAGGGTCTGAAGCTTTCTTT. Its protein product is CASSPRDRGGSEAFF.

The J gene is TRBJ1-5, the V gene TRBV24-1, with D hard to call. There are 15 residues in the CDR3. Germline values: CDR1 KGHDR, CDR2 SFDVKD. The germline V and J ends were trimmed by 0 bases and 4 bases, with 9 bases remaining between them. CDR3: CATSDLPGINQPQHF. CDR3 in DNA: TGTGCCACCAGTGATTTGCCCGGGATTAATCAGCCCCAGCATTTT.

The chain joins TRBV2 to TRBJ2-5, with 14 bases that match TRBD2. V trimming: 6 bases; J trimming: 5 bases; junction bases outside the gene matches: 8. Germline V gives CDR1 SNHLY, CDR2 FYNNEI. The CDR3 runs 16 residues. CDR3 DNA: TGTGCCAGCAGGGGACTAGCGGGAGCCTCACAGGAGACCCAGTACTTC. Amino acids: CASRGLAGASQETQYF.

CDR3 DNA sequence: TGTGCCAGCAGCTTTACTAGCGGGACCTACAATGAGCAGTTCTTC. Translated: CASSFTSGTYNEQFF. This rearrangement joins TRBV7-3 to TRBJ2-1; TRBD2 agrees at 10 bases. V was clipped by 3 bases and J by 2 bases; unmatched bases: 1. The CDR3 loop spans 15 amino acids. Germline CDR1 is SGHTA and CDR2 is FQGTGA.

This sequence joins TRBV11-1 and TRBJ2-7, with D unclear. This CDR3 spans 15 amino acids. The germline CDR1 and CDR2 sequences are SGHAT and FQDESV (reference sequence). V gave up 1 base and J gave up 1 base, with 11 bases separating them. The CDR3 DNA follows: TGTGCCAGCAGCTTAGAGGTCGCCAGGTCCTACGAGCAGTACTTC. Its translation: CASSLEVARSYEQYF.

The CDR3 spells CASSFAAVEQYF. Written as DNA, the CDR3 is TGTGCCAGCAGTTTCGCGGCGGTCGAGCAGTACTTC. J is TRBJ2-7 and V is TRBV12-3 or TRBV12-4; D gene unclear. Trimming stripped 3 bases from V and 6 bases from J, with 9 bases between. The CDR3 runs 12 residues.

This CDR3 reads CASSFMYGTRIVYEQYF. The CDR3 coding sequence is TGTGCCAGCAGCTTTATGTACGGGACAAGGATTGTCTACGAGCAGTACTTC. The chain links TRBV5-6 to TRBJ2-7; tentative D call: TRBD1 (6 bases). CDR3 length: 17 amino acids. Trimming removed 2 bases at V and 3 bases at J, with 21 bases between. Germline loops: CDR1 SGHDT, CDR2 YYEEEE.